The T cell receptor beta chain under discussion was sequenced for a study of OX40 agonist ivuxolimab in advanced cancers. Comments on this clone: No antigen is known for it.

V shed 0 bases, J shed 5 bases, and the junction held 7 bases outside the gene matches. This CDR3 has 15 amino acids. Germline V gene sequence: CDR1 LNHNV, CDR2 YYDKDF (reference sequence). General study points: In general, CD8+ T cells held more expanded clones than CD4+ did, on average. Some of the nonresponding patients also showed low levels of normalized T-cell clonal expansion.

Peripheral blood came from all dose cohorts at three timepoints. The protocol was immunoSEQ multiplex PCR, while the TCRdb copy is restricted to in-frame clones and leaves out a portion. This sample carries about 22,000 clones, roughly nine tenths of them seen once, and the ten largest clones take 20% to 25%. V gene TRBV15 combines with J gene TRBJ2-7; TRBD2 aligns across 7 bases. This TCR was sampled from an adult with an advanced solid tumor such as melanoma, head and neck, liver or kidney cancer. The material sequenced was CD4+ or CD8+ T cells sorted from blood, taken in a trial of the OX40 agonist ivuxolimab. The DNA for the CDR3 is TGTGCCACCAGCAGAGACCGGCGGGAGCTCAACGAGCAGTACTTC. Residues: CATSRDRRELNEQYF. Looking up the rest from reference TRBV15 and TRBJ2-7 gives the full variable domain: DAMVIQNPRYQVTQFGKPVTLSCSQTLNHNVMYWYQQKSSQAPKLLFHYYDKDFNNEADTPDNFQSRRPNTSFCFLDIRSPGLGDTAMYLCATSRDRRELNEQYFGPGTRLTVT.